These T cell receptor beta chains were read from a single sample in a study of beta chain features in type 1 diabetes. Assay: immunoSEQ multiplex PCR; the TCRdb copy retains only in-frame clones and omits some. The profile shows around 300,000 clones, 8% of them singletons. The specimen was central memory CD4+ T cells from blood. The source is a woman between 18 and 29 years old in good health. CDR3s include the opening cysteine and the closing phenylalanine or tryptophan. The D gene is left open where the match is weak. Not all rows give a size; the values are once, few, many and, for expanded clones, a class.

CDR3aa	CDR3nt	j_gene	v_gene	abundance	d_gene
CASSLDRRTDTQYF	TGTGCCAGCAGCTTAGATCGTCGCACAGATACGCAGTATTTT	TRBJ2-3	TRBV7-2	NA	NA
CASSRGPQETQYF	TGTGCCAGCAGCCGGGGGCCCCAAGAGACCCAGTACTTC	TRBJ2-5	TRBV7-3	few	NA
CASSERATYNEQFF	TGTGCCAGCAGTGAGCGGGCCACCTACAATGAGCAGTTCTTC	TRBJ2-1	TRBV6-4	NA	NA
CASSLAAGGSYEQYF	TGTGCCAGCAGCCTAGCAGCGGGAGGCTCCTACGAGCAGTACTTC	TRBJ2-7	TRBV7-2	many	TRBD2
CASTETTGTGNTIYF	TGTGCCAGCACCGAAACGACAGGAACGGGAAACACCATATATTTT	TRBJ1-3	TRBV2	NA	NA
CASSVQGLDTQYF	TGTGCCAGCAGCGTGCAGGGGCTAGATACGCAGTATTTT	TRBJ2-3	TRBV9	few	NA
CASSDYSYYQPQHF	TGTGCCAGCAGTGACTACAGCTACTATCAGCCCCAGCATTTT	TRBJ1-5	TRBV6-1	NA	NA
CATSFRVRSTDTQYF	TGTGCCACCAGCTTCCGGGTGCGGAGCACAGATACGCAGTATTTT	TRBJ2-3	TRBV15	NA	NA
CASRRTSGGHNEQFF	TGTGCCAGCCGAAGGACTAGCGGGGGCCACAATGAGCAGTTCTTC	TRBJ2-1	TRBV27	NA	TRBD2
CASSLRQGYVTEAFF	TGTGCCAGCAGTTTACGACAGGGGTATGTGACTGAAGCTTTCTTT	TRBJ1-1	TRBV28	NA	TRBD1
CASSPKWADTQYF	TGTGCCAGCAGCCCAAAATGGGCAGATACGCAGTATTTT	TRBJ2-3	TRBV7-9	many	NA
CSVEPGAGEKLFF	TGCAGCGTTGAACCTGGAGCGGGTGAAAAACTGTTTTTT	TRBJ1-4	TRBV29-1	many	NA
CAWSLWGGPRSHTEAFF	TGTGCCTGGTCCCTATGGGGTGGGCCAAGGAGTCACACTGAAGCTTTCTTT	TRBJ1-1	TRBV30	few	NA
CASSRTSGSYEQFF	TGTGCCAGCAGCCGGACTAGCGGGAGTTATGAGCAGTTCTTC	TRBJ2-1	TRBV7-2	NA	TRBD2
CSVEGVPSNPDTQYF	TGCAGCGTTGAGGGGGTCCCGAGTAACCCAGATACGCAGTATTTT	TRBJ2-3	TRBV29-1	NA	NA
CASSTFSASDRAFPIF	TGTGCCAGCTCAACATTTTCAGCTTCGGACAGGGCCTTCCCCATCTTC	TRBJ2-1	TRBV18	few	TRBD1
CASTSYPVTGELFF	TGTGCCAGCACCTCTTACCCAGTCACCGGGGAGCTGTTTTTT	TRBJ2-2	TRBV28	many	NA
CASSLPGFVYEQYF	TGTGCCAGCAGCTTGCCAGGGTTCGTTTACGAGCAGTACTTC	TRBJ2-7	TRBV7-3	few	NA
CASSQRQGTEAFF	TGTGCCAGCAGCCAACGACAGGGCACTGAAGCTTTCTTT	TRBJ1-1	TRBV7-9	few	TRBD1
CASRLAGAAYEQYF	TGTGCCAGCCGTTTAGCGGGAGCTGCCTACGAGCAGTACTTC	TRBJ2-7	TRBV18	few	TRBD2
CASLRGLGQPQHF	TGTGCCAGCTTGAGGGGGCTCGGACAGCCCCAGCATTTT	TRBJ1-5	TRBV28	few	TRBD1
CASSVGTSTQETQYF	TGTGCCAGCAGCGTAGGGACTAGTACTCAAGAGACCCAGTACTTC	TRBJ2-5	TRBV9	few	TRBD2
CASRPNEARETQYF	TGTGCCAGCAGACCTAATGAGGCCCGGGAGACCCAGTACTTC	TRBJ2-5	TRBV27	few	NA
CASSLRGTGRLKETQYF	TGTGCCAGCAGCCTTAGGGGGACAGGGAGGCTTAAAGAGACCCAGTACTTC	TRBJ2-5	TRBV9	few	TRBD1
CASSRDHQDNEQFF	TGTGCCAGCAGTCGGGACCACCAGGACAATGAGCAGTTCTTC	TRBJ2-1	TRBV6-6	NA	NA
CASSRGQKEANYGYTF	TGTGCCAGTAGCCGGGGACAGAAGGAGGCTAACTATGGCTACACCTTC	TRBJ1-2	TRBV19	few	TRBD1
CASSLTESSYNEQFF	TGTGCCAGCTCACTAACAGAAAGCTCCTACAATGAGCAGTTCTTC	TRBJ2-1	TRBV18	NA	NA
CASSEHGEGFEFF	TGTGCCAGCAGTGAGCATGGAGAGGGGTTCGAGTTCTTC	TRBJ2-1	TRBV25-1	NA	NA
CASSQTQNEQYF	TGCGCCAGCAGTCAAACCCAGAACGAGCAGTACTTC	TRBJ2-7	TRBV23-1	many	NA
CSAVTQTEQYF	TGCAGTGCCGTTACTCAAACCGAGCAGTACTTC	TRBJ2-7	TRBV20-1	few	NA
CASSKTGKNIQYF	TGTGCCAGCAGCAAGACAGGGAAAAACATTCAGTACTTC	TRBJ2-4	TRBV7-3	NA	TRBD1
CASSDPGRGGYTF	TGTGCCAGCAGTGACCCCGGACGGGGTGGCTACACCTTC	TRBJ1-2	TRBV6-4	NA	NA
CSVRAGWGMMDTEAFF	TGCAGCGTCCGGGCAGGGTGGGGCATGATGGACACTGAAGCTTTCTTT	TRBJ1-1	TRBV29-1	few	NA
CASSSEDLEAFF	TGTGCCAGCAGCTCCGAGGACCTTGAAGCTTTCTTT	TRBJ1-1	TRBV7-9	NA	NA
CASALGWDSNQPQHF	TGTGCCAGCGCACTAGGGTGGGACAGCAATCAGCCCCAGCATTTT	TRBJ1-5	TRBV7-8	few	NA
CASSEARGNKNIQYF	TGTGCCAGCAGTGAAGCGCGGGGGAACAAAAACATTCAGTACTTC	TRBJ2-4	TRBV6-1	NA	TRBD2
CASSSPGQGYEKLFF	TGTGCCAGCAGTTCTCCAGGACAGGGGTATGAAAAACTGTTTTTT	TRBJ1-4	TRBV28	many	TRBD1
CASSRGTGAVSTEAFF	TGTGCCAGCAGTCGCGGTACAGGGGCGGTTAGTACTGAAGCTTTCTTT	TRBJ1-1	TRBV7-9	NA	TRBD1
CASRSPPAGGTDTQYF	TGTGCCAGTAGATCCCCCCCGGCCGGGGGCACAGATACGCAGTATTTT	TRBJ2-3	TRBV19	NA	NA
CASRGLRSGRYEQYF	TGTGCCAGCAGGGGACTACGGAGCGGGAGGTACGAGCAGTACTTC	TRBJ2-7	TRBV7-2	NA	TRBD2
CASSPRGLDSPLHF	TGCGCCAGCAGCCCCAGGGGTCTGGATTCACCCCTCCACTTT	TRBJ1-6	TRBV5-1	NA	NA
CASRPQGGNEKLFF	TGTGCCAGCAGACCACAGGGGGGGAATGAAAAACTGTTTTTT	TRBJ1-4	TRBV6-5	few	TRBD1
CASSRTGTSDYEQFF	TGTGCCAGCAGCCGTACTGGGACTAGCGATTATGAGCAGTTCTTC	TRBJ2-1	TRBV7-2	few	TRBD2
CASSARVRVEQFF	TGTGCCAGCTCCGCCAGGGTCCGGGTTGAGCAGTTCTTC	TRBJ2-1	TRBV9	many	NA
CASSESVGAGEKLFF	TGCGCCAGCAGTGAGTCGGTGGGGGCAGGGGAAAAACTGTTTTTT	TRBJ1-4	TRBV10-2	NA	NA
CASSQALAYEQYF	TGTGCCAGCAGCCAGGCGTTAGCCTACGAGCAGTACTTC	TRBJ2-7	TRBV7-2	few	NA
CASSFRDGIQETQYF	TGTGCCAGCAGCTTTCGGGACGGAATCCAAGAGACCCAGTACTTC	TRBJ2-5	TRBV7-2	few	NA
CASSFSGGGQYF	TGTGCCAGCAGCTTTTCAGGAGGAGGGCAGTACTTC	TRBJ2-7	TRBV7-2	NA	NA
CASSFTAGGSNTGELFF	TGTGCCAGCAGTTTTACAGCGGGAGGGTCGAACACCGGGGAGCTGTTTTTT	TRBJ2-2	TRBV27	NA	TRBD2
CATSRGGTYNTGELFF	TGTGCCACCAGCAGAGGGGGGACCTATAACACCGGGGAGCTGTTTTTT	TRBJ2-2	TRBV15	many	NA
CASSLAGNEQFF	TGTGCCAGCAGTTTGGCAGGGAATGAGCAGTTCTTC	TRBJ2-1	TRBV28	many	NA
CASSFGTVGTGELFF	TGTGCCAGCAGCTTTGGGACAGTGGGAACCGGGGAGCTGTTTTTT	TRBJ2-2	TRBV7-3	few	TRBD1
CASSLGGPGANVLTF	TGTGCCAGCAGCTTGGGGGGGCCTGGGGCCAACGTCCTGACTTTC	TRBJ2-6	TRBV7-6	few	NA
CSVKGQGYEKLFF	TGCAGCGTAAAGGGACAGGGTTATGAAAAACTGTTTTTT	TRBJ1-4	TRBV29-1	few	TRBD1
CASSLINSGRQGTQYF	TGTGCCAGCAGTCTTATCAACTCAGGGCGGCAGGGGACCCAGTACTTC	TRBJ2-5	TRBV28	few	NA
CAWSGAGETQYF	TGTGCCTGGAGTGGGGCTGGGGAGACCCAGTACTTC	TRBJ2-5	TRBV30	NA	NA
CASRPGLTTDTQYF	TGTGCCAGCAGGCCGGGACTTACCACAGATACGCAGTATTTT	TRBJ2-3	TRBV9	NA	NA
CASSDSNYGYTF	TGTGCCAGCTCTGACAGTAACTATGGCTACACCTTC	TRBJ1-2	TRBV18	NA	NA
CASSSDPLEGDQYF	TGTGCCAGCAGCTCGGACCCCCTGGAAGGCGATCAGTACTTC	TRBJ2-7	TRBV5-4	NA	NA